The 11 T cell receptor beta chains in this list originate from one sample, sequenced in a study of T cells in Graves' hyperthyroidism and ophthalmopathy. Researchers took RNA transcripts and amplified the TCR beta CDR3 regions from them. The study used the HTBI primer set for a first-round RT-PCR of the TCR CDR3. TCRdb re-analysed the multiplex PCR reads in MiXCR, keeping a single row per CDR3 protein. The table has roughly 250,000 distinct CDR3 sequences, roughly 15% seen once; the top ten hold about an eighth. Sequencing was done on a sample of blood. Every receptor here comes from a woman in her 40s with Graves' hyperthyroidism that later progressed to Graves' ophthalmopathy.

This clonotype was recorded at least ten times. The chain is built from TRBV30 and TRBJ1-3, with D possibly matching TRBD1 (5 bases). Germline V CDR1 and CDR2: GTSNPN, SVGIG (reference sequence). The V and J ends lost 5 bases and 1 base respectively, with 9 bases between them. CDR3 length equals 13 residues. The CDR3: CAWDSLSGNTIYF. The CDR3 DNA reads as TGTGCCTGGGACAGCTTATCTGGAAACACCATATATTTT.

In this sample, this clonotype turned up many times. The chain has TRBV27 and TRBJ1-4; a possible D gene is TRBD1 (6 bases). Germline CDR1 reads MNHEY; CDR2 reads SMNVEV (reference sequence). V was trimmed by 5 bases and J by 5 bases, leaving 15 bases between them. The CDR3 runs to 15 residues. The CDR3 nucleotides read TGTGCCAGCAGTGGAAACAGGGTTACAAATGAAAAACTGTTTTTT. Translating gives CASSGNRVTNEKLFF.

Ten or more counts support this clonotype. The V call is TRBV9, the J call TRBJ2-5; unclear D gene. V lost 0 bases and J 2 bases, leaving 5 bases between the germline ends. The CDR3 has 13 amino acids. Germline CDR1 reads SGDLS; CDR2 reads YYNGEE. The CDR3 region has the DNA TGTGCCAGCAGCGTAGTCCCTCAAGAGACCCAGTACTTC. It is translated as CASSVVPQETQYF.

V usage is TRBV20-1 and J usage is TRBJ2-3; 10 positions match TRBD2. V lost 3 bases, J lost 3 bases, and 3 bases stayed unmatched. The CDR3 spans 14 residues. Germline CDR1 reads DFQATT; CDR2 reads SNEGSKA (reference sequence). The chain's CDR3 is CSASSSGGTDTQYF. CDR3 coding DNA: TGCAGTGCTAGTAGTAGCGGGGGGACAGATACGCAGTATTTT.

This clonotype has a count of ten or more. J is TRBJ2-2 and V is TRBV12-3 or TRBV12-4; D not resolved. The CDR3 contains 12 residues. V was clipped by 5 bases and J by 6 bases, with 7 bases between them. In DNA form, the CDR3 reads TGTGCCAGCAGTCGTTTCCCCGGGGAGCTGTTTTTT. Translated: CASSRFPGELFF.

This chain connects TRBV4-1 to TRBJ2-7, with TRBD1 as a possible D gene (5 bases). Trimming took 3 bases from V and 5 from J, leaving 20 bases between them. The CDR3 length is 16 residues. From germline, CDR1 is MGHRA and CDR2 YSYEKL. The CDR3 sequence is CASSHAPEGADDEQYF. The CDR3 nucleotides are TGCGCCAGCAGCCACGCCCCCGAAGGGGCAGACGACGAGCAGTACTTC.

The gene calls are TRBV4-1 and TRBJ1-5; D gene uncertain. Germline V gene lookup returns CDR1 MGHRA and CDR2 YSYEKL. Trimming took 3 bases from V and 4 from J, leaving 22 bases between them. This CDR3 is built from 18 residues. The CDR3 DNA reads TGCGCCAGCAGCCATGTAACCATGTCAGTTGGACGGAATCAGCCCCAGCATTTT. Translating it yields CASSHVTMSVGRNQPQHF.

This clonotype was seen at least ten times. CDR3 nucleotide sequence: TGTGCCAGCAGCCTGACTAGTTGGGGTTGGAATGAGCAGTTCTTC. This codes for CASSLTSWGWNEQFF. The chain has TRBV28 and TRBJ2-1, with D perhaps matching TRBD2 (6 bases). This CDR3 spans 15 amino acids. Germline V gene lookup returns CDR1 MDHEN and CDR2 SYDVKM. V was trimmed by 6 bases and J by 7 bases, leaving 19 bases between them. Supplemented by reference TRBV28 and TRBJ2-1, the full variable domain reads DVKVTQSSRYLVKRTGEKVFLECVQDMDHENMFWYRQDPGLGLRLIYFSYDVKMKEKGDIPEGYSVSREKKERFSLILESASTNQTSMYLCASSLTSWGWNEQFFGPGTRLTVL.

The chain combines TRBV3-1 with TRBJ2-7; TRBD2 matches at 10 bases. The V segment lost 4 bases and the J segment 1 base; nucleotides outside the gene matches: 1. This CDR3 has 14 amino acids. Germline CDR1 reads LGHDT; CDR2 reads YNNKEL (reference sequence). CDR3 sequence: CASSRSGGSYEQYF. In nucleotides, the CDR3 is TGTGCCAGCAGCCGTAGCGGGGGGTCCTACGAGCAGTACTTC.

This clonotype occurred many times. The genes are TRBV28 and TRBJ1-4; unclear D gene. From germline, CDR1 is MDHEN and CDR2 SYDVKM. Trimming shortened V by 4 bases and J by 9 bases, and 6 bases separated the two germline ends. The CDR3 length is 11 residues. This CDR3 reads CASSSPQKLFF. The CDR3 DNA reads as TGTGCCAGCAGTTCGCCCCAAAAACTGTTTTTT.

The chain carries TRBV2 and TRBJ2-5, with 9 bases matching TRBD1. The germline V gene has CDR1 SNHLY and CDR2 FYNNEI. V lost 6 bases, J lost 4 bases, and 9 bases stayed unmatched. This CDR3 contains 15 residues. The DNA of the CDR3 is TGTGCCAGCAGGGAGCCGGGACAGGGAAGAGAGACCCAGTACTTC. Protein product: CASREPGQGRETQYF.